One and the same sample provided the 5 T cell receptor beta chains below, sequenced in a study of blood T cell repertoires in COVID-19. Clones were read by immunoSEQ multiplex PCR, and TCRdb kept only the in-frame ones, dropping some. The data hold about 93,000 clones, with 65% to 90% observed a single time. The sample was peripheral blood. The receptors were sampled from a woman aged 80 or over with acute or convalescent COVID-19.

The chain carries TRBV11-1 and TRBJ2-7; D call uncertain. This CDR3 is built from 13 residues. Germline CDR1 SGHAT, CDR2 FQDESV (reference sequence). V was pared by 4 bases and J by 3 bases, with 10 bases between. The CDR3 region has the DNA TGTGCCAGCAGCTCCACAACGATCTACGAGCAGTACTTC. It yields the protein CASSSTTIYEQYF.

The V and J genes are TRBV25-1 and TRBJ2-1; 13 positions agree with TRBD2. V gave up 5 bases and J gave up 0 bases; unmatched junction bases: 4. Germline CDR1 and CDR2: MGHDK and SYGVNS. This CDR3 has 17 residues. The CDR3 is CASSPTSGGRSYNEQFF. CDR3 coding DNA: TGTGCCAGCAGTCCGACTAGCGGGGGGCGCTCCTACAATGAGCAGTTCTTC.

The V gene is TRBV5-1, the J gene TRBJ2-3; weak D call: TRBD1 (6 bases). Per the germline V gene, CDR1 is SGHRS and CDR2 is YFSETQ. The CDR3 has 13 amino acids. Trimming took 4 bases from V and 3 from J, leaving 9 bases between them. DNA of the CDR3: TGCGCCAGCAGCACAGGGATGACAGATACGCAGTATTTT. Translation: CASSTGMTDTQYF.

The chain is built from TRBV19 and TRBJ2-2, with a possible D match to TRBD1 (5 bases). Germline V CDR1 and CDR2: LNHDA, SQIVND (reference sequence). The CDR3 runs 17 residues. V lost 3 bases and J 1 base, leaving 15 bases between the germline ends. CDR3 sequence reads: CASSIHRPIGNTGELFF. Written as DNA, the CDR3 is TGTGCCAGTAGTATTCACAGGCCGATTGGGAACACCGGGGAGCTGTTTTTT.

The V call is TRBV2, the J call TRBJ1-4; 8 bases match TRBD1. From germline, CDR1 is SNHLY and CDR2 FYNNEI. The CDR3 consists of 16 residues. V dropped 4 bases and J dropped 7; count of bases not matched to a gene: 11. CDR3 protein: CASSAGQQGGGEKLFF. In DNA, the CDR3 is TGTGCCAGCAGTGCGGGGCAACAGGGGGGAGGTGAAAAACTGTTTTTT.